The 26 T cell receptor beta chains reported below all come from one sample, sequenced in a study of shared clonotypes between healthy human individuals. CD45RO-negative cells were positively selected for CCR7, leaving out terminally differentiated effector memory CD45RA+ cells. Data came from immunoSEQ multiplex PCR; TCRdb stores just in-frame clones and leaves some out. The sample holds about 2 million clones, about 95% seen once. Sequencing was performed on naive CD8+ T cells sorted from blood. These receptors all stem from a man in his late teens or twenties in good health.

The rearrangement uses TRBV9 and TRBJ1-3; the D is unclear. Germline V gene lookup returns CDR1 SGDLS and CDR2 YYNGEE. The CDR3 is made up of 15 amino acids. Trimming cost V 0 bases and J 2 bases, with 9 bases left between them. CDR3 amino acids: CASSVDSWTGNTIYF. The CDR3 region has the DNA TGTGCCAGCAGCGTAGACAGCTGGACTGGAAACACCATATATTTT.

This chain joins TRBV27 and TRBJ2-2; D not certain. The CDR3 has 14 residues. Germline lookup yields CDR1 MNHEY and CDR2 SMNVEV (reference sequence). Trimming removed 3 bases from V and 1 base from J, with 6 bases in between. As DNA, the CDR3 is TGTGCCAGCAGTTTTATACAGAACACCGGGGAGCTGTTTTTT. It yields the protein CASSFIQNTGELFF.

This clone was observed once. The chain recombines TRBV19 with TRBJ2-7; D not resolved. V lost 4 bases to trimming and J lost 3 bases, with 10 bases between them. Looked up from germline, CDR1 is LNHDA and CDR2 is SQIVND (reference sequence). This CDR3 is built from 13 residues. CDR3 residues: CASSTPPSYEQYF. CDR3 nucleotides: TGTGCCAGTAGTACTCCTCCAAGCTACGAGCAGTACTTC.

With respect to this clone: The same CDR3 can be traced to other DNA sequences in this sample. This sequence joins TRBV25-1 and TRBJ2-3; 7 bases agree with TRBD1. The V gene's germline CDR1 is MGHDK and CDR2 SYGVNS. V lost 4 bases to trimming and J lost 1 base; unmatched junction nucleotides: 2. The CDR3 loop spans 14 amino acids. The CDR3 here is CASSVGTGTDTQYF. The DNA for the CDR3 is TGTGCCAGCAGTGTCGGGACAGGCACAGATACGCAGTATTTT.

The genes are TRBV6-5 and TRBJ2-5, with D unclear. CDR1 and CDR2 (germline): MNHEY, SVGAGI. The CDR3 spans 14 residues. Trimming pared 3 bases from V and 2 bases from J, leaving 10 bases between. The CDR3 DNA reads TGTGCCAGCAGTTATTGGGCGGAACAAGAGACCCAGTACTTC. It encodes CASSYWAEQETQYF.

The chain combines TRBV4-3 with TRBJ2-1; tentatively, D is TRBD2 (7 bases). The germline V gene has CDR1 LGHNA and CDR2 YSLEER. The CDR3 has 18 residues. The germline V and J ends were trimmed by 4 bases and 4 bases, with 23 bases remaining between them. CDR3: CASSLGTWGASGYNEQFF. The DNA for the CDR3 is TGCGCCAGCAGCCTAGGGACGTGGGGGGCTAGCGGTTACAATGAGCAGTTCTTC.

This rearrangement joins TRBV7-9 to TRBJ2-1; 12 bases fit TRBD2. Per germline, CDR1 SEHNR and CDR2 FQNEAQ (reference sequence). The CDR3 covers 18 residues. V shed 3 bases and J 1 base; nucleotides not matched to a gene: 7. The CDR3 loop reads CASSFGLAGGPSYNEQFF. The CDR3, as DNA: TGTGCCAGCAGCTTTGGCCTAGCGGGGGGGCCATCCTACAATGAGCAGTTCTTC.

V usage is TRBV5-1 and J usage is TRBJ2-3; perhaps TRBD2 as D (5 bases). Germline lookup yields CDR1 SGHRS and CDR2 YFSETQ. With 0 bases removed from V and 0 bases from J, the gap between germline ends came to 8 bases. The CDR3 consists of 15 residues. CDR3 sequence reads: CASSLELDSTDTQYF. CDR3 DNA: TGCGCCAGCAGCTTGGAACTAGACAGCACAGATACGCAGTATTTT.

V usage is TRBV19 and J usage is TRBJ1-2; weak D call: TRBD1 (6 bases). V shed 5 bases and J shed 8 bases, with 18 bases lying between them. The CDR3 consists of 14 residues. From germline, CDR1 is LNHDA and CDR2 SQIVND (reference sequence). This CDR3 reads CASSSVGAGEGYTF. CDR3 bases: TGTGCCAGTAGTTCGGTTGGGGCAGGGGAAGGCTACACCTTC.

V is TRBV27 and J is TRBJ2-7; no clear D gene. The V end was cut by 3 bases, the J end by 5 bases, with 11 bases between. Germline lookup yields CDR1 MNHEY and CDR2 SMNVEV (reference sequence). The CDR3 loop spans 13 amino acids. The CDR3 protein is CASSFGRVHEQYF. DNA of the CDR3: TGTGCCAGCAGTTTTGGCAGAGTCCACGAGCAGTACTTC.

V usage is TRBV13 and J usage is TRBJ1-4; no clear D. CDR1 and CDR2 (germline): PRHDT, FYEKMQ (reference sequence). Trimming took 3 bases from V and 6 from J, leaving 11 bases between them. The CDR3 is 14 residues long. The CDR3 loop reads CASSLQDRDEKLFF. In nucleotides, the CDR3 is TGTGCCAGCAGCTTGCAGGATCGAGATGAAAAACTGTTTTTT.

The chain links TRBV4-1 to TRBJ2-3, with a weak D call TRBD2 (7 bases). The germline gives CDR1 MGHRA, CDR2 YSYEKL. There are 17 residues in the CDR3. Trimming took 0 bases from V and 1 from J, leaving 14 bases between them. The CDR3 is CASSQEGGALGTDTQYF. CDR3 sequence (DNA): TGCGCCAGCAGCCAAGAGGGGGGGGCACTTGGCACAGATACGCAGTATTTT.

The rearrangement links TRBV6-1 to TRBJ2-7; no clear D. V dropped 4 bases and J dropped 3 bases, with 19 bases sitting between them. Germline V CDR1 and CDR2: MNHNS, SASEGT. The CDR3 sequence is 16 residues long. CDR3 sequence (DNA): TGTGCCAGCAGTGTGTACCCCCTTAATACCGACTACGAGCAGTACTTC. The encoded protein is CASSVYPLNTDYEQYF.

The genes are TRBV2 and TRBJ2-3, with 8 bases fitting TRBD1. This CDR3 spans 14 amino acids. The ends lost 6 bases at V and 5 bases at J; junction bases unmatched: 7. The germline CDR1 and CDR2 sequences are SNHLY and FYNNEI. The CDR3 sequence is CASRATGDGDTQYF. CDR3 coding DNA: TGTGCCAGCAGGGCGACAGGGGACGGAGATACGCAGTATTTT.

The chain carries TRBV27 and TRBJ1-5, with D possibly being TRBD1 (5 bases). The CDR3 is made up of 14 amino acids. CDR1 is MNHEY, CDR2 SMNVEV, per germline (reference sequence). V was pared by 8 bases and J by 2 bases, with 13 bases between. CDR3 in amino acids: CASRTRGGNQPQHF. DNA of the CDR3: TGTGCCAGCCGGACCCGGGGGGGCAATCAGCCCCAGCATTTT.

This clone was counted a few times. Other DNA sequences in the same sample also yield this CDR3. The chain has TRBV2 and TRBJ2-7; maybe TRBD2 (6 bases). The V and J ends lost 1 base and 2 bases respectively, with 6 bases between them. Germline V gene data show CDR1 as SNHLY and CDR2 as FYNNEI. The length of the CDR3 is 13 residues. The CDR3 is CASSEGLAYEQYF. The CDR3 DNA sequence: TGTGCCAGCAGTGAAGGACTAGCCTACGAGCAGTACTTC.

The J gene is TRBJ2-7, the V gene TRBV10-3; TRBD1 matches 7 bases. Per the germline V gene, CDR1 is ENHRY and CDR2 is SYGVKD. This CDR3 spans 16 amino acids. V was clipped by 0 bases and J by 0 bases; unmatched bases: 5. DNA of the CDR3: TGTGCCATCAGTGAGTCGGACAGGTCAAGCTCCTACGAGCAGTACTTC. Residues: CAISESDRSSSYEQYF.

V gene TRBV6-6 combines with J gene TRBJ2-5; 8 nucleotides match TRBD1. The CDR3 sequence is 16 residues long. CDR1 is MNHNY, CDR2 SVGAGI, per germline (reference sequence). After removal of 2 bases from V and 5 bases from J, the junction contained 10 bases not matched to a gene. The CDR3 bases are TGTGCCAGCAGTTACGCCCCGGCAGGGGGCGGCGAGACCCAGTACTTC. As protein: CASSYAPAGGGETQYF.

A note on this clone: The same CDR3 can be traced to other DNA sequences in this sample. The chain joins TRBV9 to TRBJ1-1; no reliable D call. The length of the CDR3 is 13 residues. Deletions cut 2 bases from V and 3 bases from J, with 8 bases between. Germline assignment: CDR1 SGDLS and CDR2 YYNGEE. The CDR3 region is CASSVGGYTEAFF. As DNA, the CDR3 is TGTGCCAGCAGCGTCGGCGGCTACACTGAAGCTTTCTTT.

This chain uses TRBV7-2 with TRBJ2-7; D uncertain. Germline CDR1 and CDR2: SGHTA and FQGNSA. The V end lost 1 base, the J end lost 5 bases, and 6 bases lay between the germline ends. The CDR3 sequence is 12 residues long. The CDR3 nucleotides are TGTGCCAGCAGCTTAGGCGCGGACGAGCAGTACTTC. This gives the protein CASSLGADEQYF.

The gene calls are TRBV4-1 and TRBJ2-7; D perhaps matches TRBD2 (5 bases). Germline V gene data show CDR1 as MGHRA and CDR2 as YSYEKL. This CDR3 has 17 amino acids. V was trimmed by 1 base and J by 3 bases, leaving 19 bases between them. The CDR3 here is CASSQVATDSPYYEQYF. The DNA for the CDR3 is TGCGCCAGCAGCCAAGTCGCCACGGACTCCCCGTACTACGAGCAGTACTTC.

V is TRBV13 and J is TRBJ2-3; D perhaps matches TRBD1 (6 bases). Trimming cost V 5 bases and J 0 bases, with 15 bases left between them. The germline V gene encodes CDR1 PRHDT and CDR2 FYEKMQ (reference sequence). The CDR3 contains 16 residues. The CDR3 sequence: CASSPGTTTSTDTQYF. CDR3 sequence (DNA): TGTGCCAGCAGCCCCGGGACAACCACTAGCACAGATACGCAGTATTTT.

This chain joins TRBV29-1 and TRBJ2-3; 8 bases align to TRBD1. Germline CDR1 SQVTM, CDR2 ANQGSEA. Unmatched junction bases numbered 3, after V lost 5 bases and J lost 2 bases. The CDR3 has 13 residues. The CDR3: CSVPGGNTDTQYF. CDR3 DNA sequence: TGCAGCGTTCCAGGGGGCAACACAGATACGCAGTATTTT.

The chain combines TRBV29-1 with TRBJ2-7, with D tentatively TRBD1 or TRBD2 (5 bases each). Between the trimmed V and J ends, which lost 6 bases and 0 bases, there was a span of 18 bases. This CDR3 spans 15 amino acids. Germline CDR1 SQVTM, CDR2 ANQGSEA. The CDR3 coding sequence is TGCAGCGTCGAAACCGGGACCACCAGCTCCTACGAGCAGTACTTC. This encodes CSVETGTTSSYEQYF.

The chain joins TRBV2 to TRBJ2-7, with 10 positions matching TRBD1. Trimming removed 9 bases from V and 1 base from J; junction bases left unmatched: 3. Germline V lookup: CDR1 SNHLY, CDR2 FYNNEI. The CDR3 has 13 residues. CDR3 loop: CARGGQGSYEQYF. The CDR3 nucleotides are TGTGCCAGAGGGGGACAGGGGTCCTACGAGCAGTACTTC.

The chain carries TRBV11-2 and TRBJ2-7; D is perhaps TRBD1 (6 bases). The germline V gene has CDR1 SGHAT and CDR2 FQNNGV. V lost 1 base and J 3 bases, leaving 13 bases between the germline ends. The CDR3 runs to 15 residues. CDR3 in DNA: TGTGCCAGCAGCTTAGGGGCAGGGGCCCTCTACGAGCAGTACTTC. This sequence encodes CASSLGAGALYEQYF.